One sample yielded the 17 T cell receptor beta chains listed below, sequenced in a study of cytomegalovirus exposure and HLA in healthy donors. Sequencing was performed with immunoSEQ multiplex PCR; in TCRdb, only in-frame clones are kept and a portion is missing. The sample has about 120,000 clones; about 82% are singletons. Sample: PBMCs. These receptors were collected from a man aged 18 to 30 in good health and CMV-seronegative.

V is TRBV13 and J is TRBJ2-1, with 8 bases fitting TRBD2. The CDR3 is 15 residues long. V shed 1 base and J 9 bases; nucleotides not matched to a gene: 8. Germline values: CDR1 PRHDT, CDR2 FYEKMQ (reference sequence). The CDR3 bases are TGTGCCAGCAGCTTAGCGGGAGGGCCTGGAGGTGAGCAGTTCTTC. Translating it yields CASSLAGGPGGEQFF.

This rearrangement joins TRBV7-2 to TRBJ1-5; D might be TRBD1 (6 bases). Germline-derived CDR1 and CDR2 are SGHTA and FQGNSA. V shed 3 bases and J shed 4 bases, with 10 bases lying between them. This CDR3 has 14 residues. The chain's CDR3 is CASSLTGPNQPQHF. CDR3 in DNA: TGTGCCAGCAGCTTGACAGGACCTAATCAGCCCCAGCATTTT.

V and J are TRBV28 and TRBJ1-5, with 8 bases aligning to TRBD1. The CDR3 totals 15 residues. V lost 8 bases and J lost 8; bases outside the gene matches: 14. Germline CDR1 is MDHEN and CDR2 is SYDVKM. CDR3 DNA: TGTGCCAGCCTCCCCTTGGGCAGGGGGCCCGAGCCCCAGCATTTT. Protein sequence: CASLPLGRGPEPQHF.

The chain recombines TRBV27 with TRBJ1-2; D possibly corresponds to TRBD1 (6 bases). The CDR3 consists of 13 residues. CDR1 is MNHEY, CDR2 SMNVEV, per germline (reference sequence). Trimming shortened V by 6 bases and J by 6 bases, and 14 bases separated the two germline ends. The chain's CDR3 is CASRHQGSNGYTF. Here the CDR3 DNA reads TGTGCCAGCAGGCATCAGGGGAGTAATGGCTACACCTTC.

The chain couples TRBV9 to TRBJ2-1, with 12 nucleotides matching TRBD2. CDR3 length equals 17 residues. The trim removed 3 bases at V and 2 bases at J, leaving 6 bases unmatched. Germline CDR1 and CDR2: SGDLS and YYNGEE. CDR3 sequence: CASSAPGLAGTYNEQFF. The CDR3, as DNA: TGTGCCAGCAGCGCCCCCGGACTAGCGGGAACCTACAATGAGCAGTTCTTC.

V usage is TRBV25-1 and J usage is TRBJ2-7, with a tentative D call TRBD2 (5 bases). CDR1 is MGHDK and CDR2 is SYGVNS in the germline V gene. V was clipped by 6 bases and J by 9 bases, with 15 bases between them. The CDR3 sequence is 12 residues long. CDR3 residues: CASSASGSGQYF. The CDR3, as DNA: TGTGCCAGCAGCGCATCGGGGTCCGGGCAGTACTTC.

The chain carries TRBV13 and TRBJ2-2, with D maybe TRBD2 (5 bases). Deletions cut 5 bases from V and 7 bases from J, with 17 bases between. The germline V gene encodes CDR1 PRHDT and CDR2 FYEKMQ (reference sequence). The CDR3 contains 15 residues. CDR3 residues: CASSPLGERSGELFF. In DNA form, the CDR3 reads TGTGCCAGCAGCCCGCTCGGGGAAAGGAGCGGGGAGCTGTTTTTT.

This clone was seen more than once but under ten times. The chain joins TRBV30 to TRBJ1-2; 8 bases match TRBD1. V was pared by 7 bases and J by 0 bases, with 7 bases of the junction left unmatched. Germline CDR1 and CDR2: GTSNPN and SVGIG (reference sequence). The CDR3 consists of 14 residues. CDR3 protein: CAFQGTGSNYGYTF. The CDR3 nucleotides are TGTGCCTTCCAAGGGACAGGTTCTAACTATGGCTACACCTTC. The full variable domain, with the rest looked up from reference TRBV30 and TRBJ1-2, is SQTIHQWPATLVQPVGSPLSLECTVEGTSNPNLYWYRQAAGRGLQLLFYSVGIGQISSEVPQNLSASRPQDRQFILSSKKLLLSDSGFYLCAFQGTGSNYGYTFGSGTRLTVV.

The V and J genes are TRBV5-6 and TRBJ2-2; TRBD2 agrees at 7 bases. Looked up from germline, CDR1 is SGHDT and CDR2 is YYEEEE. V gave up 5 bases and J gave up 1 base; unmatched junction bases: 8. The CDR3 consists of 16 residues. The CDR3 DNA reads TGTGCCAGCAGTCCCCCGACTAGCAAGAACACCGGGGAGCTGTTTTTT. It yields the protein CASSPPTSKNTGELFF.

V gene TRBV19 combines with J gene TRBJ1-2, with 8 bases that match TRBD1. V shed 7 bases, J shed 2 bases, and the junction held 6 bases outside the gene matches. The CDR3 has 14 residues. Germline V gene lookup returns CDR1 LNHDA and CDR2 SQIVND (reference sequence). The chain's CDR3 is CASNNRGANYGYTF. CDR3 coding DNA: TGTGCCAGTAATAACAGGGGGGCGAACTATGGCTACACCTTC.

CDR3 sequence reads: CASSPWTGAYEQYF. The CDR3 DNA reads TGTGCCAGCAGCCCATGGACAGGGGCCTACGAGCAGTACTTC. The chain uses TRBV2 and TRBJ2-7, with 9 bases fitting TRBD1. Germline CDR1 and CDR2: SNHLY and FYNNEI. The CDR3 has 14 amino acids. V lost 6 bases and J lost 2; bases outside the gene matches: 5.

The chain combines TRBV7-9 with TRBJ1-4; 8 nucleotides line up with TRBD1. This CDR3 has 15 amino acids. The ends lost 3 bases at V and 6 bases at J; junction bases unmatched: 6. The germline V gene has CDR1 SEHNR and CDR2 FQNEAQ (reference sequence). The CDR3 spells CASSLTGARDEKLFF. In DNA, the CDR3 is TGTGCCAGCAGCTTGACAGGGGCTCGGGATGAAAAACTGTTTTTT.

This clone was counted only a few times. The V call is TRBV7-9, the J call TRBJ1-6; 8 positions agree with TRBD1. This CDR3 has 14 amino acids. CDR1 is SEHNR, CDR2 FQNEAQ, per germline (reference sequence). V dropped 5 bases and J dropped 11; count of bases not matched to a gene: 8. The DNA for the CDR3 is TGTGCCAGCAGCCAACCCGACAGGGGACCACCCCTCCACTTT. Its translation is CASSQPDRGPPLHF. Based on the CDR3 plus reference TRBV7-9 and TRBJ1-6, the full variable domain is DTGVSQNPRHKITKRGQNVTFRCDPISEHNRLYWYRQTLGQGPEFLTYFQNEAQLEKSRLLSDRFSAERPKGSFSTLEIQRTEQGDSAMYLCASSQPDRGPPLHFGNGTRLTVT.

A single count supports this clone. The chain is built from TRBV7-9 and TRBJ1-2, with D maybe TRBD1 (6 bases). Germline CDR1 SEHNR, CDR2 FQNEAQ (reference sequence). V lost 1 base to trimming and J lost 4 bases, with 13 bases between them. The CDR3 totals 15 residues. The CDR3, as DNA: TGTGCCAGCAGCTTAGACAGGGAGTGGATCTATGGCTACACCTTC. The encoded protein is CASSLDREWIYGYTF.

This clone was recorded only once. V is TRBV6-5 and J is TRBJ2-2; D ambiguous. CDR3 length: 13 residues. CDR1 and CDR2 (germline): MNHEY, SVGAGI. V lost 6 bases, J lost 0 bases, and 5 bases lay in between. The CDR3 region has the DNA TGTGCCAGCAGACGGGCGAACACCGGGGAGCTGTTTTTT. It yields the protein CASRRANTGELFF.

The chain is built from TRBV15 and TRBJ2-1, with TRBD2 identical over 16 bases. J lost 2 bases, V lost 5 bases, and 0 bases had no gene match. Germline V lookup: CDR1 LNHNV, CDR2 YYDKDF (reference sequence). The CDR3 totals 16 residues. CDR3 amino acids: CATSGTSGGAYNEQFF. DNA of the CDR3: TGTGCCACCAGCGGGACTAGCGGGGGGGCCTACAATGAGCAGTTCTTC.

V gene TRBV5-1 combines with J gene TRBJ1-2; D not resolved. With 0 bases removed from V and 3 bases from J, the gap between germline ends came to 6 bases. This CDR3 is built from 13 residues. Germline values: CDR1 SGHRS, CDR2 YFSETQ. The CDR3 nucleotides are TGCGCCAGCAGCTTGGCAGGTGACTATGGCTACACCTTC. This translates into CASSLAGDYGYTF.